This is a list of T cell receptor beta chains from one sample in a study of cytomegalovirus exposure and HLA in healthy donors. Clones were read by immunoSEQ multiplex PCR, and TCRdb kept only the in-frame ones, dropping some. The data show about 170,000 clones, 72% seen once. Sequencing was performed on PBMCs. Every receptor here comes from a human donor in good health. The CDR3 runs from the conserved cysteine through the conserved F or W. Each record gives: CDR3 length, clone size, J gene, V gene, CDR3 protein. Only some rows state a clone size, as once, few, many or a class for expanded clones.

cdr3_length: 14
clone_size: -
j_call: TRBJ2-7
v_call: TRBV25-1
cdr3_aa: CASSEAGGPREQYF

cdr3_length: 17
clone_size: -
j_call: TRBJ2-3
v_call: TRBV7-9
cdr3_aa: CASSLDRFAESTDTQYF

cdr3_length: 18
clone_size: -
j_call: TRBJ2-4
v_call: TRBV15
cdr3_aa: CATSRSDTRGHPGNIQYF

cdr3_length: 14
clone_size: -
j_call: TRBJ1-2
v_call: TRBV4-2
cdr3_aa: CASSQDVQGYGYTF

cdr3_length: 12
clone_size: -
j_call: TRBJ1-4
v_call: TRBV6-1
cdr3_aa: CASRRENEKLFF

cdr3_length: 15
clone_size: -
j_call: TRBJ2-7
v_call: TRBV5-6
cdr3_aa: CASSLTGGPTKEQYF

cdr3_length: 15
clone_size: few
j_call: TRBJ1-4
v_call: TRBV14
cdr3_aa: CASSLRGGSNEKLFF

cdr3_length: 14
clone_size: -
j_call: TRBJ1-4
v_call: TRBV21-1
cdr3_aa: CASSRGRAHEKLFF

cdr3_length: 17
clone_size: few
j_call: TRBJ2-4
v_call: TRBV7-2
cdr3_aa: CASSLDGGGVAKNIQYF

cdr3_length: 13
clone_size: -
j_call: TRBJ1-6
v_call: TRBV9
cdr3_aa: CASSPTYNSPLHF

cdr3_length: 17
clone_size: -
j_call: TRBJ2-3
v_call: TRBV1
cdr3_aa: CTSSQDGPSGVTDTQYF

cdr3_length: 15
clone_size: -
j_call: TRBJ1-1
v_call: TRBV7-9
cdr3_aa: CASSLAVMRNTEAFF

cdr3_length: 14
clone_size: -
j_call: TRBJ2-7
v_call: TRBV12-5
cdr3_aa: CASGTRQGAEEQYF

cdr3_length: 15
clone_size: -
j_call: TRBJ1-2
v_call: TRBV2
cdr3_aa: CASSGAGGEEDGYTF

cdr3_length: 15
clone_size: -
j_call: TRBJ2-3
v_call: TRBV11-3
cdr3_aa: CASSPGLAVADTQYF

cdr3_length: 14
clone_size: -
j_call: -
v_call: TRBV4-1
cdr3_aa: CASSQAGSRHEQYF

cdr3_length: 13
clone_size: few
j_call: TRBJ2-2
v_call: TRBV10-2
cdr3_aa: CASRPSGTGELFF

cdr3_length: 16
clone_size: -
j_call: TRBJ1-4
v_call: TRBV18
cdr3_aa: CASSLYRTGENEKLFF

cdr3_length: 14
clone_size: -
j_call: TRBJ1-1
v_call: TRBV5-1
cdr3_aa: CASSPAGGYTEAFF

cdr3_length: 13
clone_size: -
j_call: TRBJ2-7
v_call: TRBV27
cdr3_aa: CASSPGQNYEQYF